These 12 T cell receptor beta chains were all obtained from the same sample, sequenced in a study of blood T cells in healthy people across ages. Primed by a sample-barcoded 5' primer and a J-beta primer mix, a second PCR proceeded for about 6 to 11 cycles. Using its own MiXCR run on the 5' RACE reads, TCRdb lists one record per CDR3 protein. The sample gives 890,000 or so distinct CDR3 sequences, approximately 67% of which show up once; roughly 26% is in the top ten. Sequencing was done on a sample of blood. Receptors originate from a man aged 25 to 40 in good health.

The chain employs TRBV7-3 and TRBJ1-6; D remains unclear. Trimming cost V 4 bases and J 2 bases, with 9 bases left between them. This CDR3 is built from 15 residues. Germline CDR1 SGHTA, CDR2 FQGTGA. The CDR3 DNA reads as TGTGCCAGCAGCTCAAGGGTCACCTATAATTCACCCCTCCACTTT. Translating it yields CASSSRVTYNSPLHF.

This chain connects TRBV28 to TRBJ1-3; D may be TRBD1 (5 bases). V was cut by 6 bases and J by 1 base, with 10 bases left in between. The germline V gene has CDR1 MDHEN and CDR2 SYDVKM. CDR3 length: 14 residues. CDR3 loop: CASRPGPSGNTIYF. The CDR3 bases are TGTGCCAGCAGACCAGGGCCGTCTGGAAACACCATATATTTT.

The V call is TRBV7-9, the J call TRBJ1-1, with a possible D match to TRBD1 (5 bases). The CDR3 has 17 residues. Trimming stripped 2 bases from V and 0 bases from J, with 16 bases between. CDR1 is SEHNR and CDR2 is FQNEAQ in the germline V gene (reference sequence). The CDR3 region is CASSLNPTGTMNTEAFF. The CDR3 coding sequence is TGTGCCAGCAGCTTAAATCCTACAGGCACTATGAACACTGAAGCTTTCTTT.

V usage is TRBV4-3 and J usage is TRBJ1-6; perhaps TRBD1 as D (5 bases). Germline V gene lookup returns CDR1 LGHNA and CDR2 YSLEER. The CDR3 has 16 amino acids. The V end was cut by 4 bases, the J end by 7 bases, with 17 bases between. CDR3 DNA sequence: TGCGCCAGCAGCCCGTGGGGGAAGGAGGACAATTCACCCCTCCACTTT. Its protein product is CASSPWGKEDNSPLHF.

This clonotype was seen a few times. This chain joins TRBV4-3 and TRBJ2-4; TRBD2 matches at 7 bases. J lost 3 bases, V lost 4 bases, and 18 bases had no gene match. Germline CDR1 LGHNA, CDR2 YSLEER. This CDR3 region has 19 residues. CDR3 coding DNA: TGCGCCAGCAGCCCTTCGACCGGACTAGTTACCGTCGGCAAAAACATTCAGTACTTC. It codes for CASSPSTGLVTVGKNIQYF.

The chain employs TRBV7-6 and TRBJ2-4; 7 bases map to TRBD1. The germline V gene has CDR1 SGHVS and CDR2 FNYEAQ. The CDR3 extends over 12 amino acids. V gave up 4 bases and J gave up 13 bases; unmatched junction bases: 7. CDR3 loop: CASSSDRVEQYF. The CDR3 DNA reads as TGTGCCAGCAGCTCCGACAGGGTTGAGCAGTACTTC.

The rearrangement uses TRBV7-8 and TRBJ2-1; no clear D gene. Trimming removed 0 bases from V and 7 bases from J, with 16 bases in between. The germline V gene has CDR1 SGHVS and CDR2 FQNEAQ. The CDR3 spans 16 residues. CDR3 sequence (DNA): TGTGCCAGCAGCTTAGCGTTTAGGGCGAGGCGGAATGAGCAGTTCTTC. It yields the protein CASSLAFRARRNEQFF.

The chain uses TRBV18 and TRBJ1-1; D is unresolved. V was cut by 3 bases and J by 10 bases, with 18 bases left in between. Germline CDR1 reads KGHSH; CDR2 reads LQKENI. The CDR3 spans 14 residues. The CDR3 is CASSPGYEGEAAFF. The CDR3 region has the DNA TGTGCCAGCTCACCGGGGTACGAGGGCGAGGCAGCTTTCTTT.

The table lists this clonotype with a few counts. This chain uses TRBV27 with TRBJ2-1; D unclear. Germline CDR1 MNHEY, CDR2 SMNVEV (reference sequence). The ends were cut back, 5 bases at V and 2 bases at J, with 4 bases in the middle. The CDR3 is 12 amino acids. The CDR3 reads CASSPTYNEQFF. In DNA, the CDR3 is TGTGCCAGCAGTCCCACCTACAATGAGCAGTTCTTC.

The chain joins TRBV5-6 to TRBJ2-5, with TRBD2 identical over 9 bases. This CDR3 spans 16 amino acids. Germline CDR1 reads SGHDT; CDR2 reads YYEEEE. V lost 2 bases to trimming and J lost 6 bases; unmatched junction nucleotides: 11. CDR3 region: CASSLHRLAAKQTQYF. Here the CDR3 DNA reads TGTGCCAGCAGCTTACACCGACTAGCGGCGAAACAGACCCAGTACTTC.

This clonotype occurred a few times. This rearrangement joins TRBV27 to TRBJ2-1; D is perhaps TRBD1 or TRBD2 (7 bases each). V lost 7 bases to trimming and J lost 3 bases, with 13 bases between them. The CDR3 is made up of 14 amino acids. Germline V gene sequence: CDR1 MNHEY, CDR2 SMNVEV (reference sequence). The CDR3 nucleotides are TGTGCCAGCATCCTCAGGGGGGGCTACAATGAGCAGTTCTTC. It yields the protein CASILRGGYNEQFF.

The chain joins TRBV27 to TRBJ2-7; D is tentatively TRBD1 or TRBD2 (5 bases each). Trimming pared 7 bases from V and 3 bases from J, leaving 22 bases between. CDR1 is MNHEY, CDR2 SMNVEV, per germline (reference sequence). The CDR3 loop spans 16 amino acids. The CDR3 sequence: CASMGLRGSRVYEQYF. The CDR3 DNA reads as TGTGCCAGCATGGGGCTTCGGGGATCAAGGGTCTACGAGCAGTACTTC.